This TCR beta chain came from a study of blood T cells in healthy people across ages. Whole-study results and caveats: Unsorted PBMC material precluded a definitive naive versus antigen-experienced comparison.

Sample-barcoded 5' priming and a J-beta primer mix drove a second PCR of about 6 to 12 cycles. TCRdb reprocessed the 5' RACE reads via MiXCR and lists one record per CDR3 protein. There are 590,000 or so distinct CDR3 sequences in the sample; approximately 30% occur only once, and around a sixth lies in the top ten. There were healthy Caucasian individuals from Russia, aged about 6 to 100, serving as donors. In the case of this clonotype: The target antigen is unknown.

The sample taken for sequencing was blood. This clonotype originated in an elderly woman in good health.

In DNA form, the CDR3 reads TGTGCCGGGGGCCCCGCGGACAGTAAAAATGAAAAACTGTTTTTT. It is translated as CAGGPADSKNEKLFF. V gene TRBV28 combines with J gene TRBJ1-4; D possibly corresponds to TRBD1 (6 bases). Germline V CDR1 and CDR2: MDHEN, SYDVKM. The V and J ends lost 11 bases and 5 bases respectively, with 21 bases between them. The CDR3 covers 15 residues.